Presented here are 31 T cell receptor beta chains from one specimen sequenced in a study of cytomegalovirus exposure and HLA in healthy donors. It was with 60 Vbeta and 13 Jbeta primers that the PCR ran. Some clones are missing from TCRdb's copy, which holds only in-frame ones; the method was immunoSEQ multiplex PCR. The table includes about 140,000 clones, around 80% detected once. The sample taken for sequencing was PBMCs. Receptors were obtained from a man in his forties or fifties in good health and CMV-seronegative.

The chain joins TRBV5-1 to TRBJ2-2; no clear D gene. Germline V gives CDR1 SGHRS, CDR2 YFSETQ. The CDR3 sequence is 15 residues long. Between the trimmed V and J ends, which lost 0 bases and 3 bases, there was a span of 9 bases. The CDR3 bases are TGCGCCAGCAGCTTGGATGGGCCGGACACCGGGGAGCTGTTTTTT. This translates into CASSLDGPDTGELFF.

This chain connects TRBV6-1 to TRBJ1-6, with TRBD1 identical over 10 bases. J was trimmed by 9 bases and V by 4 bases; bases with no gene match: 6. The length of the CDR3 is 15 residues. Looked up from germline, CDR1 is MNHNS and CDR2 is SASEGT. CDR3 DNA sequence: TGTGCCAGCAGTGGGGACAGGGGTTGGCGTTCACCCCTCCACTTT. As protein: CASSGDRGWRSPLHF.

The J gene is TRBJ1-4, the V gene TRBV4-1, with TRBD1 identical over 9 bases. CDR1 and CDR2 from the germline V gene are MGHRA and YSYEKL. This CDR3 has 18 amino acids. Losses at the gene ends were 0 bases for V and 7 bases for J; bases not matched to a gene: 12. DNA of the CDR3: TGCGCCAGCAGCCAAGATACTCTCGGACAGGGGCGAAGTGAAAAACTGTTTTTT. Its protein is CASSQDTLGQGRSEKLFF.

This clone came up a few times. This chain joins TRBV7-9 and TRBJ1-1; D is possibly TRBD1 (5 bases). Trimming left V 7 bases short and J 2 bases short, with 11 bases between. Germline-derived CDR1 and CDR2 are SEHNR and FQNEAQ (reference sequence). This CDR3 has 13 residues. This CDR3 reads CASTDTTNTEAFF. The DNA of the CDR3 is TGTGCCAGCACGGACACCACTAACACTGAAGCTTTCTTT.

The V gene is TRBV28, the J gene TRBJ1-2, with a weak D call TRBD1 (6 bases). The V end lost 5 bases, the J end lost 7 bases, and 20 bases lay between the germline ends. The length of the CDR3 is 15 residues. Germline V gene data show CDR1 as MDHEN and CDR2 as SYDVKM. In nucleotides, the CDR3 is TGTGCCAGCAGTCGGGGAGGGGGACTCCAAACTGGCTACACCTTC. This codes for CASSRGGGLQTGYTF.

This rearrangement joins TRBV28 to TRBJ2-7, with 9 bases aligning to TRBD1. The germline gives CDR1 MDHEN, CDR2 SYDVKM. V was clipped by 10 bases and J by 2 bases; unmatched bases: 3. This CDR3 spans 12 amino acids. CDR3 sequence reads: CATGQGTYEQYF. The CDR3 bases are TGTGCCACGGGACAGGGAACCTACGAGCAGTACTTC.

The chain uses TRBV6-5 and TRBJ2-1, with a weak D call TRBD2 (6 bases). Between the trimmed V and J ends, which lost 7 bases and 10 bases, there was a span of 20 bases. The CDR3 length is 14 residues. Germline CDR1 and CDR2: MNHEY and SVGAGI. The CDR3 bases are TGTGCCAGCAACCGGGGGTCGGATTGGGGGGAGCAGTTCTTC. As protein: CASNRGSDWGEQFF.

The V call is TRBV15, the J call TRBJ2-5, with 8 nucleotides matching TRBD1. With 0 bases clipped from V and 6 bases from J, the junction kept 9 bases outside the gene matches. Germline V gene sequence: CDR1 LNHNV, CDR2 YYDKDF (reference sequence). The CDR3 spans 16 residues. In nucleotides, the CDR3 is TGTGCCACCAGCAGAGAGGCGACAGGGGATTTTCAGACCCAGTACTTC. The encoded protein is CATSREATGDFQTQYF.

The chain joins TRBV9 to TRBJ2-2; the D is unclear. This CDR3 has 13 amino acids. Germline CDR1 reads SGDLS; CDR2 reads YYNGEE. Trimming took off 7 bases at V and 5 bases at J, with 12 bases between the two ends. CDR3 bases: TGTGCCAGCGCCCCTCGGGTGACCGGGGAGCTGTTTTTT. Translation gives CASAPRVTGELFF.

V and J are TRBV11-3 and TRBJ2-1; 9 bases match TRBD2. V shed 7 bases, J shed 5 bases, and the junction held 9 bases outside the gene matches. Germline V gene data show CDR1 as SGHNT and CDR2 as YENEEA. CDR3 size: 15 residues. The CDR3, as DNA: TGTGCCAGCACCAATGGCGGGGGGGAGAACAATGAGCAGTTCTTC. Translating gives CASTNGGGENNEQFF.

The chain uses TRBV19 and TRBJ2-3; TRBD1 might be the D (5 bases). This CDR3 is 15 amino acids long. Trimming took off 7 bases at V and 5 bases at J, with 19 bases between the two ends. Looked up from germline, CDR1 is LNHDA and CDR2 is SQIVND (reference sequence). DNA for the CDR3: TGTGCCAGTACTCTCTCGGGTACCCAGGGAGATACGCAGTATTTT. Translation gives CASTLSGTQGDTQYF.

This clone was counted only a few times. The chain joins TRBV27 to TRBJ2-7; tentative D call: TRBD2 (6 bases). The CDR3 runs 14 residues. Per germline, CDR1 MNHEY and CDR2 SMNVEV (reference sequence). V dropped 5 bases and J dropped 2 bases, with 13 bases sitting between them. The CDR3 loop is CASSLSGAAYEQYF. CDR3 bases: TGTGCCAGCAGTCTTAGCGGCGCCGCCTACGAGCAGTACTTC.

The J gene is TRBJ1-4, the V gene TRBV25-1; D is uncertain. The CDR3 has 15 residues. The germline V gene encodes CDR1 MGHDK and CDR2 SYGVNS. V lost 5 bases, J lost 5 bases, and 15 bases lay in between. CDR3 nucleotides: TGTGCCAGCAGTCCTCCCCGGGGAAGAAATGAAAAACTGTTTTTT. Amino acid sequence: CASSPPRGRNEKLFF.

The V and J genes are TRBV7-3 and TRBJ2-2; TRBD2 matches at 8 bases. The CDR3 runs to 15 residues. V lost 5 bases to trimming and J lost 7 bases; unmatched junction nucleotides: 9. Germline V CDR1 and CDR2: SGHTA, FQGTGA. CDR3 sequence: CASSPGTRGGGELFF. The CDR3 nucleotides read TGTGCCAGCAGCCCCGGGACTAGAGGAGGCGGGGAGCTGTTTTTT.

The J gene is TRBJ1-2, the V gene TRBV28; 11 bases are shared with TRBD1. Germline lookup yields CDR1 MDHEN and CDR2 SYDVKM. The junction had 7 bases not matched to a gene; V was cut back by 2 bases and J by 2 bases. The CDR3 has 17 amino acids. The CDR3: CASSLRFGQGANYGYTF. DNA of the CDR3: TGTGCCAGCAGTTTACGCTTCGGACAGGGGGCGAACTATGGCTACACCTTC.

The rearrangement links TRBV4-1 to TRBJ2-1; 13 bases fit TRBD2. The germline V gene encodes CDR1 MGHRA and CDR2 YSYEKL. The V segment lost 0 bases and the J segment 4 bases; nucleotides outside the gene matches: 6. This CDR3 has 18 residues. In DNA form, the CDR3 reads TGCGCCAGCAGCCAAGAGTGGACTAGCGGGGGCCTATACAATGAGCAGTTCTTC. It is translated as CASSQEWTSGGLYNEQFF.

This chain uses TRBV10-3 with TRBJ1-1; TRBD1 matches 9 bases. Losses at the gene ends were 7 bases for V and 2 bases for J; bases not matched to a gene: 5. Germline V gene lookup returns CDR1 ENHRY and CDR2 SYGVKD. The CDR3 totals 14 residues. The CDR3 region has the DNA TGTGCCATCAACCCGGGACAGGGCAACACTGAAGCTTTCTTT. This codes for CAINPGQGNTEAFF.

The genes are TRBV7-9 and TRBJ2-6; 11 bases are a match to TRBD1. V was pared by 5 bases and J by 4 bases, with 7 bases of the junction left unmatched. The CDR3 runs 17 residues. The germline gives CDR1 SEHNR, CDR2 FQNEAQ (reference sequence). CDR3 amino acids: CASSPGQGALGANVLTF. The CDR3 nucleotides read TGTGCCAGCAGCCCTGGACAGGGGGCGCTGGGGGCCAACGTCCTGACTTTC.

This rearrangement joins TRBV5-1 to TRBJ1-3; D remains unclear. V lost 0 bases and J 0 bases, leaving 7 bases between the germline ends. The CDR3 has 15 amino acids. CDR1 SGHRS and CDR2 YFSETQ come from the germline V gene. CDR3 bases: TGCGCCAGCAGCTTGGACAGCCACTCTGGAAACACCATATATTTT. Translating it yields CASSLDSHSGNTIYF.

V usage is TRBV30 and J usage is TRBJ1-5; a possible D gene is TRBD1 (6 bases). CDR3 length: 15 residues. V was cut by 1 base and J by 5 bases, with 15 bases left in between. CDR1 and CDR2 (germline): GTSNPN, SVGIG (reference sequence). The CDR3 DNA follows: TGTGCCTGGAGTGGGGGGCAGGGTGGGGATCAGCCCCAGCATTTT. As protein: CAWSGGQGGDQPQHF.

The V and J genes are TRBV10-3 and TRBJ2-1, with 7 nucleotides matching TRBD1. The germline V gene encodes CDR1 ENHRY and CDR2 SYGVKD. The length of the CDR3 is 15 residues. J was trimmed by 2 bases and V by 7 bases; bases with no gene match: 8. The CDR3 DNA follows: TGTGCCATCACCACGGGACAGCATACCTACAATGAGCAGTTCTTC. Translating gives CAITTGQHTYNEQFF.

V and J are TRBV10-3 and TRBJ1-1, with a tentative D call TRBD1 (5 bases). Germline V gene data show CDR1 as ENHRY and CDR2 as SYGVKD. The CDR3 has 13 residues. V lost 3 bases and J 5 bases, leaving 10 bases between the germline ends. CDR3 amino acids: CAISDKEGTEAFF. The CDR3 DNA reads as TGTGCCATCAGTGACAAGGAGGGGACTGAAGCTTTCTTT.

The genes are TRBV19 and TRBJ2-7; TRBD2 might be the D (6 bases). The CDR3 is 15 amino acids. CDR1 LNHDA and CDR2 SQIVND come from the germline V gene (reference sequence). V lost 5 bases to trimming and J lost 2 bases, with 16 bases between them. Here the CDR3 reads CASSGLGTYAYEQYF. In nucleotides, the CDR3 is TGTGCCAGTAGTGGACTCGGGACTTACGCCTACGAGCAGTACTTC.

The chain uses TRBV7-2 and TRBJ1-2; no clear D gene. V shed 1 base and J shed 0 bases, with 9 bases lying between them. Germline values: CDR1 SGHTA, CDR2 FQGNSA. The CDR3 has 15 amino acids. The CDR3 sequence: CASSLVPQTNYGYTF. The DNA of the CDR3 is TGTGCCAGCAGCTTAGTCCCGCAGACTAACTATGGCTACACCTTC.

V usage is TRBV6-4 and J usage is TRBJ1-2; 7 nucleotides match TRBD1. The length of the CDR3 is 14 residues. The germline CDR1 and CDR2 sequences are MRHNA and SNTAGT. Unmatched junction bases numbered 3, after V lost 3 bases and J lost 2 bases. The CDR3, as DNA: TGTGCCAGCAGTGAACAGGGGCAGAACTATGGCTACACCTTC. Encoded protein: CASSEQGQNYGYTF.

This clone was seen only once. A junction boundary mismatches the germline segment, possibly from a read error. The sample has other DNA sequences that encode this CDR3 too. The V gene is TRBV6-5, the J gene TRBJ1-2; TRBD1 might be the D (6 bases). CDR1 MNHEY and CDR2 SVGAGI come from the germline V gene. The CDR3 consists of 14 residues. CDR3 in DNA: TGCGCCAGCAGTACCCCCAGGGGTAACTATGGCTACACCTTC. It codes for CASSTPRGNYGYTF.

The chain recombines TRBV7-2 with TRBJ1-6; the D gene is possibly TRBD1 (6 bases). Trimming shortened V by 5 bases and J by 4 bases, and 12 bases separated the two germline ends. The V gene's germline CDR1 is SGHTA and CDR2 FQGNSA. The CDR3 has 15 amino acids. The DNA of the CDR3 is TGTGCCAGCAGCGCGCGGACAGATTATAATTCACCCCTCCACTTT. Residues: CASSARTDYNSPLHF.

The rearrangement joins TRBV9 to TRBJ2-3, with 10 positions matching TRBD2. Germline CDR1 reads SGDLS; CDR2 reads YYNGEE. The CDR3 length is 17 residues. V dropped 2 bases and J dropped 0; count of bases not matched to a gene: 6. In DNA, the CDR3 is TGTGCCAGCAGCGTGCGAGCGACTAGCGGGAGCACAGATACGCAGTATTTT. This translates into CASSVRATSGSTDTQYF. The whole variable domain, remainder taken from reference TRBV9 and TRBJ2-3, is DSGVTQTPKHLITATGQRVTLRCSPRSGDLSVYWYQQSLDQGLQFLIQYYNGEERAKGNILERFSAQQFPDLHSELNLSSLELGDSALYFCASSVRATSGSTDTQYFGPGTRLTVL.

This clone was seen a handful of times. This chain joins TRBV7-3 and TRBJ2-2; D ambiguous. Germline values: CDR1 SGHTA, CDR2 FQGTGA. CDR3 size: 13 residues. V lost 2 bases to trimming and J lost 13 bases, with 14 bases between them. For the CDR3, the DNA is TGTGCCAGCAGCTTAGGTCCGGCGGCGCGGCTGTTTTTT. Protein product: CASSLGPAARLFF.

The DNA for the CDR3 is TGTGCCAGCAGCGTAGCTTCAGGGGGCTTGGGTGAAAAACTGTTTTTT. Translating gives CASSVASGGLGEKLFF. The chain combines TRBV9 with TRBJ1-4; 8 bases are shared with TRBD1. Germline V CDR1 and CDR2: SGDLS, YYNGEE. The J segment lost 7 bases and the V segment lost 0 bases, leaving 8 bases of the junction unmatched. CDR3 size: 16 residues.

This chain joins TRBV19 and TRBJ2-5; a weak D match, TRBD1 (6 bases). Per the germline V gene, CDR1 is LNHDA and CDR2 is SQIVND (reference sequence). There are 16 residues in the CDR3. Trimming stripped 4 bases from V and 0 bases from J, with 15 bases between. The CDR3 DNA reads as TGTGCCAGTAGTAAAGCAGGGGCGACCTACCAAGAGACCCAGTACTTC. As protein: CASSKAGATYQETQYF.